Here is one T cell receptor beta chain with its context. Its antigen is unidentified. Germline V gene data show CDR1 as LGHDT and CDR2 as YNNKEL (reference sequence). The CDR3 extends over 14 amino acids. V shed 1 base and J shed 5 bases, with 11 bases lying between them. MiXCR was run by TCRdb on the reads, yielding one entry per CDR3 protein. The sample lists roughly 800,000 distinct CDR3 sequences, almost 30% occurring once. This specimen belongs to a study of T cell repertoires in cytomegalovirus infection. Across the study: Used in the study were CMV epitopes, some recently identified and HLA-C-restricted, others well-studied and HLA-B-restricted. Public TCR beta signatures indicated both CMV infection and matching HLA type.

The source is a human donor in good health (CMV status not recorded). Some clones in this sample may be carry-over from other donors' samples. The source material was cultured CD8+ T cells from PBMCs, sampled from culture after CMV antigen stimulation. The chain uses TRBV3-1 and TRBJ1-2; D may be TRBD1 (6 bases). This chain's CDR3 is CASSQVGASYGYTF. CDR3 DNA: TGTGCCAGCAGCCAAGTGGGGGCGAGTTATGGCTACACCTTC.